This is a list of T cell receptor beta chains from one sample in a study of blood T cell repertoires in COVID-19. The assay was immunoSEQ multiplex PCR, and TCRdb's table has in-frame clones only and misses some. Of 250,000 or so clones listed, roughly 88% are singletons. Input material: PBMCs or T cells enriched from blood (not recorded which). These receptors originate from a woman aged 30 to 39 who had been exposed to COVID-19. CDR3s include the opening cysteine and the closing phenylalanine or tryptophan. Each record gives: J gene, V gene, CDR3 protein.

J gene: TRBJ2-1
V gene: TRBV4-1
CDR3 protein: CASSRRLAGGPNNEQFF

J gene: TRBJ1-6
V gene: TRBV7-9
CDR3 protein: CASSLSRASHSPLHF

J gene: TRBJ2-7
V gene: TRBV19
CDR3 protein: CASSTGGALNEQYF

J gene: TRBJ2-1
V gene: TRBV7-9
CDR3 protein: CASSLGRSPGEQFF

J gene: TRBJ2-1
V gene: TRBV11-2
CDR3 protein: CASSPRGTGYNEQFF

J gene: TRBJ1-3
V gene: TRBV5-1
CDR3 protein: CASSLAGALGNTIYF

J gene: TRBJ2-7
V gene: TRBV6-5
CDR3 protein: CASSRRQGLNEQYF

J gene: TRBJ2-6
V gene: TRBV7-9
CDR3 protein: CASSLGTGTGANVLTF

J gene: TRBJ2-1
V gene: TRBV11-3
CDR3 protein: CASSLSTSGRSGGDEQFF

J gene: TRBJ2-6
V gene: TRBV3-1/TRBV3-2
CDR3 protein: CASSLRTGLSGANVLTF

J gene: TRBJ2-5
V gene: TRBV18
CDR3 protein: CASSLYGTGQETQYF

J gene: TRBJ2-1
V gene: TRBV16
CDR3 protein: CASSQQGYINEQFF

J gene: TRBJ1-5
V gene: TRBV5-6
CDR3 protein: CASSLGVSNQPQHF

J gene: TRBJ1-1
V gene: TRBV4-1
CDR3 protein: CASSHPGLGTEAFF

J gene: TRBJ1-3
V gene: TRBV4-2
CDR3 protein: CASSQTGGSGNTIYF

J gene: TRBJ2-7
V gene: TRBV29-1
CDR3 protein: CSVSGTSGYEQYF

J gene: TRBJ2-1
V gene: TRBV10-1
CDR3 protein: CASSEFKAGPYNEQFF

J gene: TRBJ1-1
V gene: TRBV29-1
CDR3 protein: CSVVKGMNTEAFF

J gene: TRBJ1-5
V gene: TRBV5-6
CDR3 protein: CASSSRQLGGNQPQHF

J gene: TRBJ1-1
V gene: TRBV4-1
CDR3 protein: CASSQDRGNTEAFF

J gene: TRBJ2-1
V gene: TRBV25-1
CDR3 protein: CASSESDRVGANEQFF

J gene: TRBJ2-5
V gene: TRBV7-7
CDR3 protein: CASSFAGGFQETQYF

J gene: TRBJ2-2
V gene: TRBV19
CDR3 protein: CASSILAGPTGELFF

J gene: TRBJ1-2
V gene: TRBV6-5
CDR3 protein: CASTPARPDYGYTF

J gene: TRBJ1-4
V gene: TRBV3-1/TRBV3-2
CDR3 protein: CASSASRGGMELFF

J gene: TRBJ2-2
V gene: TRBV6-1
CDR3 protein: CASSETSGSTGELFF

J gene: TRBJ1-1
V gene: TRBV2
CDR3 protein: CASRQANTEAFF

J gene: TRBJ1-5
V gene: TRBV11-2
CDR3 protein: CASSLGGARNQPQHF

J gene: TRBJ1-5
V gene: TRBV18
CDR3 protein: CASSPIGRGLGSNQPQHF

J gene: TRBJ1-6
V gene: TRBV7-2
CDR3 protein: CASRGGTGDNSPLHF

J gene: TRBJ2-3
V gene: TRBV6-5
CDR3 protein: CASRAGVEDTQYF

J gene: TRBJ2-2
V gene: TRBV5-1
CDR3 protein: CASSFSLAGENTGELFF

J gene: TRBJ1-4
V gene: TRBV4-1
CDR3 protein: CASSFRTGQEKLFF

J gene: TRBJ2-2
V gene: TRBV2
CDR3 protein: CASRRDIPQFGELFF

J gene: TRBJ2-1
V gene: TRBV6-6
CDR3 protein: CASSPGAGGYNEQFF

J gene: TRBJ2-6
V gene: TRBV28
CDR3 protein: CASSPLDRGRAGANVLTF

J gene: TRBJ2-7
V gene: TRBV28
CDR3 protein: CASSFPGRDSYEQYF

J gene: TRBJ2-7
V gene: TRBV10-2
CDR3 protein: CASSPQGIYEQYF

J gene: TRBJ2-7
V gene: TRBV2
CDR3 protein: CASSEEVAFHEQYF

J gene: TRBJ2-5
V gene: TRBV29-1
CDR3 protein: CSVEGTGRSETQYF

J gene: TRBJ1-5
V gene: TRBV5-6
CDR3 protein: CASGSTGEVQPQHF

J gene: TRBJ2-7
V gene: TRBV27
CDR3 protein: CASRSGGFSYEQYF

J gene: TRBJ1-2
V gene: TRBV28
CDR3 protein: CASSSTNYGYTF

J gene: TRBJ1-1
V gene: TRBV18
CDR3 protein: CASSPQLNTEAFF

J gene: TRBJ2-7
V gene: TRBV10-3
CDR3 protein: CAISWDTDEQYF

J gene: TRBJ1-1
V gene: TRBV2
CDR3 protein: CASSEDWRTEAFF

J gene: TRBJ2-7
V gene: TRBV11-1
CDR3 protein: CASSLDRLIYEQYF

J gene: TRBJ1-5
V gene: TRBV19
CDR3 protein: CASSIFRVNQPQHF

J gene: TRBJ2-1
V gene: TRBV11-3
CDR3 protein: CASKLAGGYNEQFF

J gene: TRBJ1-1
V gene: TRBV10-3
CDR3 protein: CAIRGEGANTEAFF

J gene: TRBJ1-6
V gene: TRBV4-1
CDR3 protein: CASSRLQAGDNSPLHF

J gene: TRBJ2-2
V gene: TRBV5-1
CDR3 protein: CASSFYAGNTGELFF

J gene: TRBJ1-1
V gene: TRBV21-1
CDR3 protein: CASRRQAKDRNTEAFF

J gene: TRBJ2-2
V gene: TRBV4-1
CDR3 protein: CASSLITGELFF

J gene: TRBJ2-2
V gene: TRBV3-1/TRBV3-2
CDR3 protein: CASSQGRTYTGELFF